These T cell receptor beta chains were read from a single sample in a study of blood T cell repertoires in COVID-19. Assay: immunoSEQ multiplex PCR; the TCRdb copy retains only in-frame clones and omits some. The sample lists about 220,000 clones, almost 90% occurring once. The sequencing sample was made of PBMCs or T cells enriched from blood (not recorded which). The receptors come from a woman between 45 and 60 years old with acute COVID-19. Each CDR3 is given with its conserved first and last residue. Fields, in order: CDR3 length, V gene, J gene, CDR3 protein.

>13|TRBV27|TRBJ2-7
CASSFAGHYEQYF
>13|TRBV12-3/TRBV12-4|TRBJ2-5
CASRGTAQETQYF
>15|TRBV5-5|TRBJ2-5
CASSLSAGGQETQYF
>14|TRBV11-2|TRBJ2-1
CASSLRSGEDEQFF
>16|TRBV27|TRBJ2-7
CASSLRDGSGYNEQYF
>18|TRBV4-2|TRBJ2-2
CASSPYADRAMNTGELFF
>12|TRBV3-1/TRBV3-2|TRBJ2-7
CASTRTGNEQYF
>16|TRBV5-1|TRBJ2-1
CASSLDGMILVDEQFF
>13|TRBV9|TRBJ2-7
CASSPTGIYEQYF
>14|TRBV9|TRBJ2-3
CASSAGLRTDTQYF
>18|TRBV7-8|TRBJ2-3
CASSLEIVASGSTDTQYF
>13|TRBV4-1|TRBJ2-3
CASSHPQTDTQYF
>17|TRBV9|TRBJ1-3
CASSSQGALLSGNTIYF
>14|TRBV28|TRBJ2-1
CASSSGTSGNEQFF
>13|TRBV11-2|TRBJ2-7
CASSSSGIREQYF
>14|TRBV28|TRBJ1-5
CASSSGSLYQPQHF
>15|TRBV5-1|TRBJ2-3
CASSRGTSSTDTQYF
>13|TRBV10-3|TRBJ2-1
CAGGGSIDNEQFF